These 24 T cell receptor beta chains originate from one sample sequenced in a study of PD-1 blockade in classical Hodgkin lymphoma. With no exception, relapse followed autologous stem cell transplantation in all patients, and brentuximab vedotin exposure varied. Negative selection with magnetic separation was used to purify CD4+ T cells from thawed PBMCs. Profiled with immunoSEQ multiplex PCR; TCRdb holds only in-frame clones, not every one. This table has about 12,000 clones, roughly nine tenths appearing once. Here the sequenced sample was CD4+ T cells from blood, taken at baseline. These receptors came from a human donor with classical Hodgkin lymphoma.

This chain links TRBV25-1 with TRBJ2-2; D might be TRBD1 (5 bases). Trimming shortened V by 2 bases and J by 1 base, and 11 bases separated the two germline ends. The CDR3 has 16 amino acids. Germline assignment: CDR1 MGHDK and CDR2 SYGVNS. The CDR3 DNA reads TGTGCCAGCAGTGAAATTGGGGCAGTGAACACCGGGGAGCTGTTTTTT. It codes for CASSEIGAVNTGELFF.

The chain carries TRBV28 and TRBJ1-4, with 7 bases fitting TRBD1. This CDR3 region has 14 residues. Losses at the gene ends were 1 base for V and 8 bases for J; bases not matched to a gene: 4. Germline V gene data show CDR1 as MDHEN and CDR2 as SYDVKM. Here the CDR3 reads CASSLSGGGEKLFF. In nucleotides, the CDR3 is TGTGCCAGCAGTTTATCAGGGGGTGGGGAAAAACTGTTTTTT.

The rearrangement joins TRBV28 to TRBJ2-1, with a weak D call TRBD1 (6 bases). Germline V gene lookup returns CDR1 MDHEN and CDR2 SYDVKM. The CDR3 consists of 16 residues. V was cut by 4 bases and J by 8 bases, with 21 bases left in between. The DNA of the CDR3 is TGTGCCAGCAGTTCCTCCTCAGGGGCGCTAAGCGATGAGCAGTTCTTC. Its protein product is CASSSSSGALSDEQFF.

CDR3 sequence: CATSGDRGNYEQYF. CDR3 in DNA: TGTGCCACCAGCGGGGACAGGGGTAACTACGAGCAGTACTTC. J is TRBJ2-7 and V is TRBV15; 10 bases agree with TRBD1. Germline V gene lookup returns CDR1 LNHNV and CDR2 YYDKDF (reference sequence). Trimming cost V 5 bases and J 3 bases; bases outside gene matches: 4. CDR3 length: 14 residues.

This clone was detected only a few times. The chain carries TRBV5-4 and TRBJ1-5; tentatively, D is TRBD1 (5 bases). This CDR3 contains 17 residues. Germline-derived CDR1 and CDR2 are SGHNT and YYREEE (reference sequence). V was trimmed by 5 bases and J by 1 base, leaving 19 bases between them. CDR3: CASRGMKGLGSNQPQHF. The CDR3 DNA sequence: TGTGCCAGCAGAGGGATGAAGGGACTGGGGAGCAATCAGCCCCAGCATTTT.

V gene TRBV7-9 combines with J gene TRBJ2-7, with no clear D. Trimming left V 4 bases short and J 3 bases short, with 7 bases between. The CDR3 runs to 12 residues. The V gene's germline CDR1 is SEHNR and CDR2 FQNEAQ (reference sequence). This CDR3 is CASSSPNYEQYF. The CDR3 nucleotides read TGTGCCAGCAGCTCCCCGAACTACGAGCAGTACTTC. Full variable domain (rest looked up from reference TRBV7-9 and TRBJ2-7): DTGVSQNPRHKITKRGQNVTFRCDPISEHNRLYWYRQTLGQGPEFLTYFQNEAQLEKSRLLSDRFSAERPKGSFSTLEIQRTEQGDSAMYLCASSSPNYEQYFGPGTRLTVT.

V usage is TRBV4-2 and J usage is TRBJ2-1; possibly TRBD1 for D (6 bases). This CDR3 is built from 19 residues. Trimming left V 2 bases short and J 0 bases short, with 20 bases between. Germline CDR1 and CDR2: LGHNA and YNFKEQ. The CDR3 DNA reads TGTGCCAGCAGCCAACAAATGTTCGGGACAATGAGCTCCTACAATGAGCAGTTCTTC. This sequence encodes CASSQQMFGTMSSYNEQFF.

The CDR3: CASSREVTHWHSNTGELFF. As DNA, the CDR3 is TGTGCCAGCAGCCGAGAGGTAACCCACTGGCATTCGAACACCGGGGAGCTGTTTTTT. This rearrangement joins TRBV27 to TRBJ2-2; D gene uncertain. The CDR3 totals 19 residues. The V gene's germline CDR1 is MNHEY and CDR2 SMNVEV (reference sequence). V was shortened by 6 bases and J by 0 bases, with 23 bases between the two germline ends.

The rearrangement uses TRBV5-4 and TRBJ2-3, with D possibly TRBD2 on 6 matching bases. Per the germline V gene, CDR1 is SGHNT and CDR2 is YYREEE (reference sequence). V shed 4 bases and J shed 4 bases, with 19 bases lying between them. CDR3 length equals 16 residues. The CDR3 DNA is TGTGCCAGCAGCGGCGGGATCCTGGGGAGCGCAGATACGCAGTATTTT. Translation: CASSGGILGSADTQYF. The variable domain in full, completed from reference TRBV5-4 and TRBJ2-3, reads ETGVTQSPTHLIKTRGQQVTLRCSSQSGHNTVSWYQQALGQGPQFIFQYYREEENGRGNFPPRFSGLQFPNYSSELNVNALELDDSALYLCASSGGILGSADTQYFGPGTRLTVL.

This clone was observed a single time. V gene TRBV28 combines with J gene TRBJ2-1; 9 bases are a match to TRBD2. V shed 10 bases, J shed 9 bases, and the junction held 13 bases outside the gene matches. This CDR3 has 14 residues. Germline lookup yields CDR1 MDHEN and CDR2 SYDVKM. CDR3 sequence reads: CATGVAGADSEQFF. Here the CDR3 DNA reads TGTGCCACCGGGGTAGCGGGGGCGGATAGTGAGCAGTTCTTC.

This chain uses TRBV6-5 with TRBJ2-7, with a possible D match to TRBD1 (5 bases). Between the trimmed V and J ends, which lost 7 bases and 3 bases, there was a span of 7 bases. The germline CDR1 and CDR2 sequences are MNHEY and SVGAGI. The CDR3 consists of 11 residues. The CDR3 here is CASTGYYEQYF. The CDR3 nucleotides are TGTGCCAGCACAGGGTACTACGAGCAGTACTTC.

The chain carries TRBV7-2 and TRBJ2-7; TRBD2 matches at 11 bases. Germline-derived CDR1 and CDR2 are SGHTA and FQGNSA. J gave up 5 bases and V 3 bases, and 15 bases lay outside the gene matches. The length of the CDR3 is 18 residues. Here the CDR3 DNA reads TGTGCCAGCAGCTTTCCTGGGAAACTAGCGGGAGTATACCACGAGCAGTACTTC. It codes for CASSFPGKLAGVYHEQYF. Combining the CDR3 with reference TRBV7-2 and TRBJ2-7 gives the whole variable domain GAGVSQSPSNKVTEKGKDVELRCDPISGHTALYWYRQSLGQGLEFLIYFQGNSAPDKSGLPSDRFSAERTGGSVSTLTIQRTQQEDSAVYLCASSFPGKLAGVYHEQYFGPGTRLTVT.

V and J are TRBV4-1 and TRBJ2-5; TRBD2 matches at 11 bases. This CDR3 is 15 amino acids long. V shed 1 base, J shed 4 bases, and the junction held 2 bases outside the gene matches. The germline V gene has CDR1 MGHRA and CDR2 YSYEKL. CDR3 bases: TGCGCCAGCAGCCAAGCACTAGCGGGAGTAGAGACCCAGTACTTC. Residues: CASSQALAGVETQYF.

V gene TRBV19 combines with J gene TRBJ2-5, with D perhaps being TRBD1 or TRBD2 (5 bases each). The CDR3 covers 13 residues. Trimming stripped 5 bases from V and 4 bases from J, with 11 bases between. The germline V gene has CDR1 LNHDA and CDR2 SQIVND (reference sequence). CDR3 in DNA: TGTGCCAGTAGTGACCGTGGGGGAGAGACCCAGTACTTC. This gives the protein CASSDRGGETQYF. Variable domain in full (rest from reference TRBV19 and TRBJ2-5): DGGITQSPKYLFRKEGQNVTLSCEQNLNHDAMYWYRQDPGQGLRLIYYSQIVNDFQKGDIAEGYSVSREKKESFPLTVTSAQKNPTAFYLCASSDRGGETQYFGPGTRLLVL.

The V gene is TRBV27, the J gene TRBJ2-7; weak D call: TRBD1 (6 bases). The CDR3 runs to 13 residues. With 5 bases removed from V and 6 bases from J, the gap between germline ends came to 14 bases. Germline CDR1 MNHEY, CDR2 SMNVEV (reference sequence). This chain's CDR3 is CASSIQGLGEQYF. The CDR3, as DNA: TGTGCCAGCAGTATACAGGGTCTGGGCGAGCAGTACTTC.

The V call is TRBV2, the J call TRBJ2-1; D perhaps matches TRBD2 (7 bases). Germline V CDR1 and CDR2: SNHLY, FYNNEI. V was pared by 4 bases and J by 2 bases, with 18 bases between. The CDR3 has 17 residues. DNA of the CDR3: TGTGCCAGCAGTGTAAATTCGGGCGGGGGCACCTACAATGAGCAGTTCTTC. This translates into CASSVNSGGGTYNEQFF.

The CDR3 region is CASSPSGSGNTIYF. The DNA of the CDR3 is TGTGCCAGCTCACCATCAGGGTCTGGAAACACCATATATTTT. V is TRBV18 and J is TRBJ1-3; maybe TRBD1 (5 bases). Germline V lookup: CDR1 KGHSH, CDR2 LQKENI. The CDR3 runs 14 residues. Trimming pared 2 bases from V and 1 base from J, leaving 6 bases between.

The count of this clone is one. The DNA for the CDR3 is TGTGCCAGCAGCTTGGGACTAGCGGGGCGCACAGATACGCAGTATTTT. It encodes CASSLGLAGRTDTQYF. The J gene is TRBJ2-3, the V gene TRBV5-4; 11 bases match TRBD2. Germline V gene sequence: CDR1 SGHNT, CDR2 YYREEE (reference sequence). V was pared by 0 bases and J by 1 base, with 1 base of the junction left unmatched. The CDR3 has 16 amino acids.

CDR3 in DNA: TGTGCCAGCAGTCCTGGACAGATGGGTGAAGCTTTCTTT. Residues: CASSPGQMGEAFF. This rearrangement joins TRBV28 to TRBJ1-1; D might be TRBD1 (6 bases). The CDR3 is 13 amino acids. With 5 bases removed from V and 7 bases from J, the gap between germline ends came to 14 bases. CDR1 is MDHEN and CDR2 is SYDVKM in the germline V gene.

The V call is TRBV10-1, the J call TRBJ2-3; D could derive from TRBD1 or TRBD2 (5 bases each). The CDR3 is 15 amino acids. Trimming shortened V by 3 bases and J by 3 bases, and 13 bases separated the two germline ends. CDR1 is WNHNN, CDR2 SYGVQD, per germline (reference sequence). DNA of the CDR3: TGCGCCAGCAGTGACTGGGGGAATACGACAGATACGCAGTATTTT. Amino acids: CASSDWGNTTDTQYF.

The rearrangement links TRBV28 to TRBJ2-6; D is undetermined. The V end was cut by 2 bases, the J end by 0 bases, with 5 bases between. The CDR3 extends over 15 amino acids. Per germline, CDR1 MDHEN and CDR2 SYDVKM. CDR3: CASSLRGSGANVLTF. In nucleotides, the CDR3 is TGTGCCAGCAGTTTAAGAGGCTCTGGGGCCAACGTCCTGACTTTC.

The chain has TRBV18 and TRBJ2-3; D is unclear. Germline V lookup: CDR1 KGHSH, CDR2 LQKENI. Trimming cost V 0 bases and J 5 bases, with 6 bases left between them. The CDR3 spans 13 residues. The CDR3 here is CASSPPGIDTQYF. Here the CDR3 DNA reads TGTGCCAGCTCACCACCTGGGATAGATACGCAGTATTTT.

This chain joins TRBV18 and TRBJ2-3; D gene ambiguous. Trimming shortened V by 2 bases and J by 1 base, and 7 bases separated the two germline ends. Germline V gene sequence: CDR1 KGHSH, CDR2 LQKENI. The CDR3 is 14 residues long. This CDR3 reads CASSPATRTDTQYF. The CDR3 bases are TGTGCCAGCTCACCAGCGACACGCACAGATACGCAGTATTTT.

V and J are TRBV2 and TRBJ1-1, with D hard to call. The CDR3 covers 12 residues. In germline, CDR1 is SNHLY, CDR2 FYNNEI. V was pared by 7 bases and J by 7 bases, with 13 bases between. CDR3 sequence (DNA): TGTGCCAGCACATCCCTTGCGTATGAAGCTTTCTTT. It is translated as CASTSLAYEAFF.